The 26 T cell receptor beta chains below all came from one sample that was sequenced in a study of PD-1 blockade in classical Hodgkin lymphoma. All the patients suffered relapse after autologous stem cell transplantation, and brentuximab vedotin exposure differed. Using magnetic negative selection, the CD4+ T cells were separated out of thawed PBMCs. Using immunoSEQ multiplex PCR, the repertoire was profiled, and TCRdb retains in-frame clones only, with some absent. This sample has 7,500 to 8,000 clones, with approximately 90% found just once. The sequences come from CD4+ T cells from blood, collected at baseline. The receptors derive from a human donor with classical Hodgkin lymphoma.

This chain joins TRBV19 and TRBJ2-2; 14 bases map to TRBD2. The CDR3 extends over 16 amino acids. The germline V gene encodes CDR1 LNHDA and CDR2 SQIVND (reference sequence). V dropped 5 bases and J dropped 4; count of bases not matched to a gene: 3. The CDR3 nucleotides are TGTGCCAGTAGTCCGACTAGCGGGAGGGCCACCGGGGAGCTGTTTTTT. Translating it yields CASSPTSGRATGELFF. Full variable domain (outside the CDR3, taken from reference TRBV19 and TRBJ2-2): DGGITQSPKYLFRKEGQNVTLSCEQNLNHDAMYWYRQDPGQGLRLIYYSQIVNDFQKGDIAEGYSVSREKKESFPLTVTSAQKNPTAFYLCASSPTSGRATGELFFGEGSRLTVL.

In nucleotides, the CDR3 is TGTGCCAGCAGCTCACAAGAACAAGAGACCCAGTACTTC. Translated: CASSSQEQETQYF. V gene TRBV21-1 combines with J gene TRBJ2-5; the DNA was not used to check the table's D call, TRBD1. TRBV21-1 is marked as a pseudogene. The CDR3 contains 13 residues.

V usage is TRBV6-6 and J usage is TRBJ2-1; tentatively, D is TRBD1 or TRBD2 (5 bases each). The CDR3 is 16 amino acids. With 7 bases removed from V and 8 bases from J, the gap between germline ends came to 24 bases. The germline CDR1 and CDR2 sequences are MNHNY and SVGAGI (reference sequence). The CDR3 here is CASTIQTNRGAYEQFF. DNA for the CDR3: TGTGCCAGCACCATCCAAACCAATCGAGGGGCATATGAGCAGTTCTTC.

The chain uses TRBV28 and TRBJ1-5, with 7 bases matching TRBD1. Per the germline V gene, CDR1 is MDHEN and CDR2 is SYDVKM. V was clipped by 7 bases and J by 6 bases; unmatched bases: 9. The CDR3 is made up of 14 amino acids. DNA for the CDR3: TGTGCCAGCAATTCCGGGACAGAAGTTCAGCCCCAGCATTTT. As protein: CASNSGTEVQPQHF.

The table lists this clone with a count of one. One end of the junction fails to match germline, which may point to a read error. The chain links TRBV27 to TRBJ2-5, with a tentative D call TRBD2 (6 bases). This CDR3 contains 17 residues. CDR1 is MNHEY and CDR2 is SMNVEV in the germline V gene (reference sequence). The CDR3 loop reads CASSLNRGGPPQVTQYF. DNA for the CDR3: TGTGCCAGCAGTTTGAACAGAGGAGGGCCGCCTCAAGTGACCCAGTACTTC.

The V and J genes are TRBV4-1 and TRBJ2-5; D uncertain. The germline CDR1 and CDR2 sequences are MGHRA and YSYEKL. This CDR3 has 13 residues. V lost 0 bases and J 10 bases, leaving 12 bases between the germline ends. CDR3: CASSQDYPVGQYF. The CDR3 DNA follows: TGCGCCAGCAGCCAAGATTACCCGGTCGGCCAGTACTTC.

The J gene is TRBJ2-7, the V gene TRBV16, with 12 bases identical to TRBD2. CDR1 KGHSY and CDR2 FQNENV come from the germline V gene. The length of the CDR3 is 16 residues. The J segment lost 4 bases and the V segment lost 4 bases, leaving 8 bases of the junction unmatched. The CDR3 spells CASSPQTSGRRYEQYF. DNA for the CDR3: TGTGCCAGCAGCCCCCAGACTAGCGGGAGAAGGTACGAGCAGTACTTC.

The chain recombines TRBV5-1 with TRBJ1-2; 10 bases are shared with TRBD1. CDR3 length: 15 residues. After removal of 4 bases from V and 7 bases from J, the junction contained 10 bases not matched to a gene. Germline-derived CDR1 and CDR2 are SGHRS and YFSETQ. The CDR3 bases are TGCGCCAGCAGCCTCGCCGACAGGGGGCGTGGTGGCTACACCTTC. Its translation is CASSLADRGRGGYTF.

The chain combines TRBV7-3 with TRBJ2-1, with D hard to call. V lost 4 bases and J lost 2, with 6 bases in between. The CDR3 sequence is 13 residues long. Looked up from germline, CDR1 is SGHTA and CDR2 is FQGTGA. The CDR3 DNA sequence: TGTGCCAGCAGCTCGTCCCCCTACAATGAGCAGTTCTTC. It translates to CASSSSPYNEQFF.

In nucleotides, the CDR3 is TGTGCCAGCAGTAGACAGGGAGAGAATCAGCCCCAGCATTTT. Its translation is CASSRQGENQPQHF. The chain uses TRBV2 and TRBJ1-5; 7 bases are a match to TRBD1. This CDR3 has 14 amino acids. The germline CDR1 and CDR2 sequences are SNHLY and FYNNEI. V dropped 5 bases and J dropped 4; count of bases not matched to a gene: 5.

This clone showed up just once. The rearrangement uses TRBV5-1 and TRBJ2-5, with TRBD1 as a possible D gene (6 bases). Between the trimmed V and J ends, which lost 5 bases and 0 bases, there was a span of 8 bases. The CDR3 extends over 13 amino acids. Germline V CDR1 and CDR2: SGHRS, YFSETQ. The DNA of the CDR3 is TGCGCCAGCAGGGGGGCGTACCAAGAGACCCAGTACTTC. As protein: CASRGAYQETQYF.

The chain couples TRBV7-9 to TRBJ2-7, with TRBD1 matching 9 bases. Germline values: CDR1 SEHNR, CDR2 FQNEAQ (reference sequence). The CDR3 totals 13 residues. Unmatched junction bases numbered 12, after V lost 5 bases and J lost 13 bases. The CDR3 protein is CASSPADRDREYF. For the CDR3, the DNA is TGTGCCAGCAGCCCTGCGGATCGGGACAGGGAATACTTC. Variable domain in full (rest from reference TRBV7-9 and TRBJ2-7): DTGVSQNPRHKITKRGQNVTFRCDPISEHNRLYWYRQTLGQGPEFLTYFQNEAQLEKSRLLSDRFSAERPKGSFSTLEIQRTEQGDSAMYLCASSPADRDREYFGPGTRLTVT.

The chain links TRBV14 to TRBJ1-1; no reliable D call. CDR1 SGHDN and CDR2 FVKESK come from the germline V gene. CDR3 length equals 12 residues. The germline V and J ends were trimmed by 3 bases and 4 bases, with 6 bases remaining between them. The CDR3 spells CASSQRFTEAFF. CDR3 DNA sequence: TGTGCCAGCAGCCAGCGGTTCACTGAAGCTTTCTTT.

The chain uses TRBV7-6 and TRBJ2-5, with D maybe TRBD1 (5 bases). Trimming removed 5 bases from V and 6 bases from J, with 19 bases in between. CDR3 size: 15 residues. CDR1 SGHVS and CDR2 FNYEAQ come from the germline V gene. The CDR3 nucleotides are TGTGCCAGCAGCGTGGACCCGGCAGGGTGGCAGACCCAGTACTTC. Its translation is CASSVDPAGWQTQYF.

The gene calls are TRBV5-6 and TRBJ2-5, with no clear D. V lost 4 bases to trimming and J lost 2 bases, with 15 bases between them. There are 15 residues in the CDR3. CDR1 is SGHDT, CDR2 YYEEEE, per germline. The CDR3 spells CASSIRRMGQETQYF. CDR3 nucleotide sequence: TGTGCCAGCAGCATTCGACGGATGGGGCAAGAGACCCAGTACTTC.

This clone was counted once. This chain links TRBV28 with TRBJ1-2; 8 positions match TRBD1. Germline V gene sequence: CDR1 MDHEN, CDR2 SYDVKM. V was pared by 8 bases and J by 4 bases, with 3 bases of the junction left unmatched. The CDR3 sequence is 12 residues long. The DNA of the CDR3 is TGTGCCAGCGCAGGACAGGGCTATGGCTACACCTTC. It encodes CASAGQGYGYTF.

V gene TRBV28 combines with J gene TRBJ1-5, with D possibly TRBD1 on 5 matching bases. The CDR3 loop spans 12 amino acids. V was shortened by 7 bases and J by 12 bases, with 16 bases between the two germline ends. In germline, CDR1 is MDHEN, CDR2 SYDVKM. DNA of the CDR3: TGTGCCAGCAACACAGGACCTTCCGACCAGCATTTT. It yields the protein CASNTGPSDQHF.

The rearrangement uses TRBV5-1 and TRBJ2-1, with 14 bases aligning to TRBD2. Germline V CDR1 and CDR2: SGHRS, YFSETQ. This CDR3 contains 19 residues. V dropped 2 bases and J dropped 0; count of bases not matched to a gene: 7. DNA for the CDR3: TGCGCCAGCAGCTTTGAAGGGACTAGCGGGGGTCACTCCTACAATGAGCAGTTCTTC. Residues: CASSFEGTSGGHSYNEQFF.

This clone was counted once. This CDR3 reads CASSLYTGSSYNSPLHF. The CDR3 DNA sequence: TGTGCCAGCAGCTTGTATACGGGAAGCTCCTATAATTCACCCCTCCACTTT. This chain links TRBV5-4 with TRBJ1-6, with no clear D. This CDR3 has 17 amino acids. CDR1 SGHNT and CDR2 YYREEE come from the germline V gene (reference sequence). Trimming took off 1 base at V and 0 bases at J, with 11 bases between the two ends.

CDR3 DNA: TGTGCCAGCAGTTTGGGGGGAGGTGGCTACACCTTC. Translated, it gives CASSLGGGGYTF. This chain connects TRBV28 to TRBJ1-2; weak D call: TRBD1 (5 bases). CDR3 length equals 12 residues. From germline, CDR1 is MDHEN and CDR2 SYDVKM. V was shortened by 3 bases and J by 7 bases, with 9 bases between the two germline ends.

The chain has TRBV19 and TRBJ2-5; D ambiguous. Deletions cut 1 base from V and 1 base from J, with 7 bases between. The germline V gene has CDR1 LNHDA and CDR2 SQIVND (reference sequence). This CDR3 comprises 14 residues. The CDR3 loop reads CASSIGRIQETQYF. CDR3 in DNA: TGTGCCAGTAGTATAGGACGGATCCAAGAGACCCAGTACTTC.

This clone was detected only once. The gene calls are TRBV5-4 and TRBJ2-7; 8 positions agree with TRBD2. Germline-derived CDR1 and CDR2 are SGHNT and YYREEE (reference sequence). The CDR3 loop spans 17 amino acids. J was trimmed by 1 base and V by 2 bases; bases with no gene match: 11. The CDR3 protein is CASSFGGVQLFSYEQYF. In DNA, the CDR3 is TGTGCCAGCAGCTTCGGGGGGGTGCAACTTTTTTCCTACGAGCAGTACTTC. Complete variable domain (other parts from reference TRBV5-4 and TRBJ2-7): ETGVTQSPTHLIKTRGQQVTLRCSSQSGHNTVSWYQQALGQGPQFIFQYYREEENGRGNFPPRFSGLQFPNYSSELNVNALELDDSALYLCASSFGGVQLFSYEQYFGPGTRLTVT.

The genes are TRBV7-3 and TRBJ2-4; TRBD1 matches 10 bases. This CDR3 is 13 amino acids long. CDR1 and CDR2 (germline): SGHTA, FQGTGA. Germline trimming cut 4 bases from V and 7 bases from J; bases unmatched to any gene: 1. CDR3 sequence reads: CASSSGQGNIQYF. CDR3 DNA: TGTGCCAGCAGCTCGGGACAGGGGAACATTCAGTACTTC.

The chain uses TRBV9 and TRBJ2-1, with D hard to call. Germline loops: CDR1 SGDLS, CDR2 YYNGEE. The CDR3 has 14 residues. Trimming shortened V by 0 bases and J by 8 bases, and 12 bases separated the two germline ends. Here the CDR3 reads CASSVATLGYEQFF. The CDR3 bases are TGTGCCAGCAGCGTAGCTACACTTGGCTATGAGCAGTTCTTC.

The J gene is TRBJ1-5, the V gene TRBV10-3; D gene uncertain. The V gene lost 7 bases and the J gene lost 1 base, with 8 bases spanning the gap. The CDR3 is 13 amino acids. CDR1 ENHRY and CDR2 SYGVKD come from the germline V gene. CDR3 nucleotide sequence: TGTGCCATCAACCCGGACAGCAATCAGCCCCAGCATTTT. This sequence encodes CAINPDSNQPQHF.

This rearrangement joins TRBV5-1 to TRBJ2-2; D is ambiguous. The V gene lost 4 bases and the J gene lost 5 bases, with 12 bases spanning the gap. The CDR3 is 14 amino acids. Per the germline V gene, CDR1 is SGHRS and CDR2 is YFSETQ. The CDR3 nucleotides read TGCGCCAGCAGCCGAGACGGTGGAACCGGGGAGCTGTTTTTT. This sequence encodes CASSRDGGTGELFF.